This T cell receptor beta chain was recorded in a study of CD4 T cells in relation to SARS-CoV-2 and coronaviruses. Study as a whole: The HLA restriction of the shared crossreactive spike epitopes was mapped.

Using immunoSEQ multiplex PCR, the repertoire was profiled, and TCRdb retains in-frame clones only, with some absent. The sample carries under 90,000 clones, approximately 93% recorded once. Germline values: CDR1 SGHRS, CDR2 YFSETQ. V lost 4 bases and J lost 1; bases outside the gene matches: 5. CDR3 length equals 15 residues. Unexposed donor CD4+ T cells date from about 2011-2018, before the COVID-19 pandemic. CD4 enrichment then naive enrichment separated naive from memory CD4+ cells. The sample taken for sequencing was naive CD4+ T cells from PBMCs. Subset reported: naive CD4+ T cells isolated by negative enrichment. The receptor comes from a human donor in good health. The chain is built from TRBV5-1 and TRBJ1-2; TRBD1 agrees at 9 bases. The CDR3 loop is CASSRGTGNNYGYTF. CDR3 bases: TGCGCCAGCAGCAGAGGGACAGGGAATAACTATGGCTACACCTTC.